The 29 T cell receptor beta chains in this list originate from one sample, sequenced in a study of cytomegalovirus exposure and HLA in healthy donors. In the PCR, 60 Vbeta and 13 Jbeta primers were used. Sequenced by immunoSEQ multiplex PCR; TCRdb stores in-frame clones only, minus some. The sample has about 90,000 clones; about four fifths are singletons. The sample was PBMCs. The source of these receptors is a man younger than 35 in good health and CMV-seronegative.

The chain has TRBV5-6 and TRBJ2-1; 10 bases match TRBD2. CDR3 size: 17 residues. The V and J ends lost 4 bases and 8 bases, in that order; junction bases with no gene match: 15. CDR1 is SGHDT and CDR2 is YYEEEE in the germline V gene. The CDR3 loop reads CASSPVSGRAGRDEQFF. The DNA of the CDR3 is TGTGCCAGCAGCCCTGTCAGCGGGAGGGCCGGGCGAGATGAGCAGTTCTTC.

This clone was picked up one time. The chain combines TRBV27 with TRBJ2-1; 7 positions match TRBD1. J lost 7 bases, V lost 5 bases, and 5 bases had no gene match. CDR3 length equals 13 residues. Germline V gene sequence: CDR1 MNHEY, CDR2 SMNVEV (reference sequence). DNA of the CDR3: TGTGCCAGCAGTCTACAGGGGAATAATGAGCAGTTCTTC. Protein product: CASSLQGNNEQFF.

The chain has TRBV7-9 and TRBJ1-4; D call uncertain. CDR3 length: 14 amino acids. Deletions cut 5 bases from V and 5 bases from J, with 12 bases between. CDR1 is SEHNR, CDR2 FQNEAQ, per germline (reference sequence). The CDR3 reads CASSVFGVNEKLFF. CDR3 nucleotide sequence: TGTGCCAGCAGCGTCTTCGGGGTCAATGAAAAACTGTTTTTT.

This rearrangement joins TRBV6-1 to TRBJ1-1, with D possibly being TRBD1 (5 bases). CDR3 length equals 15 residues. Germline CDR1 MNHNS, CDR2 SASEGT. The V end lost 3 bases, the J end lost 0 bases, and 11 bases lay between the germline ends. The CDR3: CASSELTALNTEAFF. CDR3 nucleotide sequence: TGTGCCAGCAGTGAGCTGACAGCTCTGAACACTGAAGCTTTCTTT.

The J gene is TRBJ1-4, the V gene TRBV6-6; TRBD1 might be the D (6 bases). This CDR3 is built from 15 residues. Trimming removed 5 bases from V and 2 bases from J, with 12 bases in between. Germline-derived CDR1 and CDR2 are MNHNY and SVGAGI (reference sequence). Here the CDR3 DNA reads TGTGCCAGCAGTACCCCGGACAGCACTAATGAAAAACTGTTTTTT. This translates into CASSTPDSTNEKLFF.

The V call is TRBV27, the J call TRBJ2-1; D is uncertain. Trimming cost V 11 bases and J 8 bases, with 13 bases left between them. The CDR3 has 11 residues. Per germline, CDR1 MNHEY and CDR2 SMNVEV (reference sequence). CDR3: CASWANHEQFF. The CDR3 DNA sequence: TGTGCCTCCTGGGCGAATCATGAGCAGTTCTTC.

The chain is built from TRBV5-5 and TRBJ1-2; perhaps TRBD1 as D (5 bases). V was shortened by 2 bases and J by 8 bases, with 16 bases between the two germline ends. CDR1 is SGHKS and CDR2 is YYEKEE in the germline V gene (reference sequence). The CDR3 has 14 residues. The CDR3 nucleotides are TGTGCCAGCAGCTTTGGGGCCCCGGCGTCGGGCTACACCTTC. Amino acid sequence: CASSFGAPASGYTF.

The genes are TRBV6-1 and TRBJ1-5; TRBD1 agrees at 7 bases. The V and J ends lost 4 bases and 7 bases, in that order; junction bases with no gene match: 7. The germline CDR1 and CDR2 sequences are MNHNS and SASEGT. CDR3 length: 14 amino acids. The CDR3 sequence is CASSADRVGQPQHF. The CDR3 nucleotides read TGTGCCAGCAGTGCCGACAGGGTTGGACAGCCCCAGCATTTT.

The CDR3 DNA reads TGTGCCAGCAGCCAACGCGGGAGTGGTCCCTCCCGCTCGTACCAAGAGACCCAGTACTTC. This sequence encodes CASSQRGSGPSRSYQETQYF. V gene TRBV14 combines with J gene TRBJ2-5; 7 nucleotides line up with TRBD2. Germline CDR1 and CDR2: SGHDN and FVKESK. CDR3 length equals 20 residues. With V trimmed by 2 bases and J by 0 bases, 18 bases remained unmatched.

The chain is built from TRBV27 and TRBJ2-3, with 7 bases matching TRBD2. This CDR3 is 15 amino acids long. The V gene end was trimmed by 5 bases and the J gene end by 0 bases; junction bases not matched to a gene: 5. Germline V lookup: CDR1 MNHEY, CDR2 SMNVEV (reference sequence). This chain's CDR3 is CASSPRERSTDTQYF. Here the CDR3 DNA reads TGTGCCAGCAGTCCGCGGGAGCGCAGCACAGATACGCAGTATTTT.

The rearrangement links TRBV6-6 to TRBJ1-1; D call uncertain. V lost 7 bases to trimming and J lost 6 bases, with 15 bases between them. CDR3 length: 13 amino acids. Germline V CDR1 and CDR2: MNHNY, SVGAGI (reference sequence). CDR3 region: CASIRHGNPEAFF. Here the CDR3 DNA reads TGTGCCAGCATCCGACATGGTAACCCTGAAGCTTTCTTT.

This chain links TRBV27 with TRBJ2-3; the D is unclear. CDR1 is MNHEY, CDR2 SMNVEV, per germline (reference sequence). The length of the CDR3 is 16 residues. V was clipped by 2 bases and J by 1 base, with 13 bases between them. The CDR3 DNA reads as TGTGCCAGCAGTTTACGCCGAGTAGGAGGCACAGATACGCAGTATTTT. Translation: CASSLRRVGGTDTQYF.

The V and J genes are TRBV5-1 and TRBJ2-5; D possibly corresponds to TRBD2 (6 bases). Trimming removed 4 bases at V and 5 bases at J, with 9 bases between. CDR3 length: 12 amino acids. Germline V gene sequence: CDR1 SGHRS, CDR2 YFSETQ. The CDR3 DNA is TGCGCCAGCAGCGCCCGGGGGGAGACCCAGTACTTC. Its translation is CASSARGETQYF.

The rearrangement uses TRBV30 and TRBJ1-2, with 7 bases fitting TRBD1. Germline CDR1 GTSNPN, CDR2 SVGIG (reference sequence). The CDR3 length is 15 residues. V lost 1 base, J lost 2 bases, and 7 bases stayed unmatched. The CDR3 sequence: CAWSGRLGQNYGYTF. The CDR3 DNA sequence: TGTGCCTGGAGTGGTCGCCTGGGACAGAACTATGGCTACACCTTC.

The sample holds one count of this clone. The rearrangement uses TRBV6-5 and TRBJ2-1; TRBD2 might be the D (6 bases). Looked up from germline, CDR1 is MNHEY and CDR2 is SVGAGI. This CDR3 contains 15 residues. Trimming stripped 7 bases from V and 0 bases from J, with 13 bases between. Here the CDR3 reads CASMVAGSSYNEQFF. The CDR3 bases are TGTGCCAGCATGGTGGCGGGGAGCTCCTACAATGAGCAGTTCTTC.

The chain has TRBV9 and TRBJ2-3, with D tentatively TRBD1 (6 bases). V was cut by 2 bases and J by 13 bases, with 17 bases left in between. The CDR3 contains 13 residues. Germline V gene sequence: CDR1 SGDLS, CDR2 YYNGEE. The CDR3 protein is CASSVSEGQGKYF. The CDR3 DNA reads as TGTGCCAGCAGCGTTTCTGAGGGCCAGGGGAAGTATTTT.

The CDR3 loop reads CASSLARQGDGYTF. CDR3 in DNA: TGTGCCAGCAGCTTAGCGCGGCAGGGTGATGGCTACACCTTC. The chain joins TRBV7-9 to TRBJ1-2; possible D gene TRBD1, 5 bases. The CDR3 runs to 14 residues. CDR1 is SEHNR, CDR2 FQNEAQ, per germline (reference sequence). The V gene lost 0 bases and the J gene lost 6 bases, with 11 bases spanning the gap.

This rearrangement joins TRBV4-1 to TRBJ2-7; 9 positions agree with TRBD1. The CDR3 has 18 amino acids. The germline gives CDR1 MGHRA, CDR2 YSYEKL. V gave up 1 base and J gave up 4 bases; unmatched junction bases: 14. The CDR3 loop is CASSQGPIPGQGVYEQYF. The CDR3 DNA reads TGCGCCAGCAGCCAAGGTCCTATCCCGGGACAGGGAGTTTACGAGCAGTACTTC.

The J gene is TRBJ2-2, the V gene TRBV5-4; 9 bases are a match to TRBD2. CDR1 SGHNT and CDR2 YYREEE come from the germline V gene (reference sequence). The length of the CDR3 is 16 residues. The junction had 8 bases not matched to a gene; V was cut back by 4 bases and J by 4 bases. CDR3 coding DNA: TGTGCCAGCAGCCCCGGGCCAGCGGGAGGCACCGGGGAGCTGTTTTTT. Translation gives CASSPGPAGGTGELFF.

DNA for the CDR3: TGTGCCAGCAGTAGAGGGACAGGGGCTTCTTATGGCTACACCTTC. Its protein is CASSRGTGASYGYTF. The V and J genes are TRBV6-1 and TRBJ1-2; 10 bases map to TRBD1. The CDR3 has 15 amino acids. Germline trimming cut 5 bases from V and 5 bases from J; bases unmatched to any gene: 8. Germline lookup yields CDR1 MNHNS and CDR2 SASEGT.

The rearrangement uses TRBV6-1 and TRBJ2-5, with a possible D match to TRBD2 (6 bases). CDR3 length: 17 residues. The V gene lost 3 bases and the J gene lost 5 bases, with 22 bases spanning the gap. In germline, CDR1 is MNHNS, CDR2 SASEGT. CDR3 protein: CASSDLFSGDLFETQYF. CDR3 DNA sequence: TGTGCCAGCAGTGACCTTTTTAGCGGAGACCTCTTCGAGACCCAGTACTTC.

This clone has a single count. A junction end diverges from the germline sequence, so it may reflect a read error. This chain uses TRBV7-7 with TRBJ2-1, with TRBD2 matching over 8 bases. CDR1 SSHAT and CDR2 FNYEAQ come from the germline V gene (reference sequence). This CDR3 is 14 amino acids long. The CDR3 nucleotides read TGTGCTAGCAGCTTACTAGCGGACAACAATGAGCAGTTCTTC. It specifies CASSLLADNNEQFF.

The gene calls are TRBV10-2 and TRBJ1-2; 7 bases map to TRBD1. Germline V gene lookup returns CDR1 WSHSY and CDR2 SAAADI. The V gene end was trimmed by 6 bases and the J gene end by 4 bases; junction bases not matched to a gene: 2. The CDR3 is 12 residues long. CDR3 sequence (DNA): TGCGCCAGCAGCACAGGGGTCTATGGCTACACCTTC. Protein product: CASSTGVYGYTF.

The table lists this clone with a count of one. The V gene is TRBV4-2, the J gene TRBJ1-5, with 8 bases identical to TRBD1. The CDR3 spans 14 residues. Germline assignment: CDR1 LGHNA and CDR2 YNFKEQ. Trimming removed 4 bases from V and 7 bases from J; junction bases left unmatched: 6. CDR3: CASSRTGGGQPQHF. In nucleotides, the CDR3 is TGTGCCAGCAGCCGAACAGGGGGTGGGCAGCCCCAGCATTTT.

This clone has a single count. The rearrangement joins TRBV6-1 to TRBJ1-4; TRBD1 matches 9 bases. Germline CDR1 reads MNHNS; CDR2 reads SASEGT. The CDR3 contains 17 residues. The V segment lost 3 bases and the J segment 4 bases; nucleotides outside the gene matches: 9. CDR3 residues: CASSDSGQGLFNEKLFF. The CDR3 bases are TGTGCCAGCAGTGATTCCGGACAGGGGCTGTTTAATGAAAAACTGTTTTTT.

The V gene is TRBV7-3, the J gene TRBJ1-2; 8 positions agree with TRBD1. V was pared by 1 base and J by 8 bases, with 9 bases of the junction left unmatched. The CDR3 contains 15 residues. Germline lookup yields CDR1 SGHTA and CDR2 FQGTGA. The chain's CDR3 is CASSLMGQALGGYTF. The DNA for the CDR3 is TGTGCCAGCAGCTTAATGGGACAGGCCCTCGGGGGCTACACCTTC.

The chain employs TRBV2 and TRBJ2-3; 7 bases map to TRBD2. Germline assignment: CDR1 SNHLY and CDR2 FYNNEI. V lost 2 bases, J lost 6 bases, and 11 bases stayed unmatched. The CDR3 runs to 16 residues. CDR3 DNA: TGTGCCAGCAGTGAACCCCCGCGGGAGCGTGGGGATACGCAGTATTTT. The encoded protein is CASSEPPRERGDTQYF.

The chain is built from TRBV6-6 and TRBJ2-1; 7 nucleotides match TRBD1. This CDR3 is 13 amino acids long. Losses at the gene ends were 4 bases for V and 10 bases for J; bases not matched to a gene: 7. Germline V gene sequence: CDR1 MNHNY, CDR2 SVGAGI (reference sequence). The CDR3 here is CASSSPTGDEQFF. CDR3 in DNA: TGTGCCAGCAGTTCCCCAACAGGGGACGAGCAGTTCTTC.

This clone was seen more than once but under ten times. The rearrangement uses TRBV11-2 and TRBJ2-1; 8 bases are a match to TRBD2. Unmatched junction bases numbered 7, after V lost 1 base and J lost 5 bases. Germline lookup yields CDR1 SGHAT and CDR2 FQNNGV. The CDR3 covers 16 residues. The CDR3 here is CASSLARGRTNNEQFF. The CDR3 coding sequence is TGTGCCAGCAGCTTAGCCCGCGGGAGGACCAACAATGAGCAGTTCTTC.